A selection of T cell receptor beta chains follows, all from one sample in a study of glioma-infiltrating T cells after dendritic cell vaccination. This table comes from immunoSEQ multiplex PCR, and its TCRdb copy is limited to in-frame clones, with some not included. The sample records approximately 92,000 clones, 80% being singletons. This specimen consisted of blood, obtained after dendritic cell vaccination. These receptors came from a human donor with glioblastoma. Each CDR3 is given with its conserved first and last residue. Fields, in order: CDR3 protein, CDR3 DNA, clone size, J gene, V gene, D gene. D genes are given only for firm matches. A clone size is listed for some rows: how often the clone was seen (once, few, many), or a class if it is expanded.

CASSAFRGRTNYGYTF TGTGCCAGCAGCGCTTTCAGGGGGCGGACGAACTATGGCTACACCTTC once TRBJ1-2 TRBV7-9 TRBD1
CASSFFTGTGPLWNYGYTF TGTGCCAGCAGTTTTTTTACCGGGACAGGGCCACTTTGGAACTATGGCTACACCTTC . TRBJ1-2 TRBV7-9 TRBD1
CASSSSVGELFF TGTGCCAGCAGTTCGTCCGTCGGGGAGCTGTTTTTT . TRBJ2-2 TRBV6-5 .
CASSSDRGSYEQYF TGTGCCAGCAGCTCGGACAGGGGGAGCTACGAGCAGTACTTC . TRBJ2-7 TRBV5-4 TRBD1
CASSSQGADQPQHF TGTGCCAGCAGTTCCCAGGGGGCGGATCAGCCCCAGCATTTT few TRBJ1-5 TRBV7-9 TRBD1
CASSLNRAASNYGYTF TGTGCCAGCAGCTTGAACAGGGCAGCCTCTAACTATGGCTACACCTTC . TRBJ1-2 TRBV5-4 .
CASSPPSSGGEYGYTF TGTGCCAGCTCACCACCTTCCTCGGGAGGGGAGTATGGCTACACCTTC . TRBJ1-2 TRBV18 .
CASSFSRQIQETQYF TGTGCCAGCAGTTTCTCCAGACAGATCCAAGAGACCCAGTACTTC . TRBJ2-5 TRBV27 .
CASSAAGLRGTEAFF TGTGCCAGCAGTGCGGCGGGACTGAGGGGCACTGAAGCTTTCTTT . TRBJ1-1 TRBV25-1 .
CATSRPGRGNQPQHF TGTGCCACCAGCAGACCCGGGAGGGGCAATCAGCCCCAGCATTTT . TRBJ1-5 TRBV15 .
CSTGGVGRENYGYTF TGCAGCACCGGAGGAGTCGGAAGGGAGAACTATGGCTACACCTTC few TRBJ1-2 TRBV29-1 .
CASSLSLLYNEQFF TGTGCCAGCAGCTTATCCCTTTTATACAATGAGCAGTTCTTC . TRBJ2-1 TRBV5-4 .
CASSLNQGPSGYTF TGTGCCAGCAGCCTTAACCAGGGCCCTTCGGGCTACACCTTC . TRBJ1-2 TRBV5-4 .
CASSPYQSTEAFF TGTGCCAGCAGTCCGTACCAGTCCACTGAAGCTTTCTTT . TRBJ1-1 TRBV2 .
CASSPAGQTYEQYF TGTGCCAGCAGTCCAGCGGGGCAAACCTACGAGCAGTACTTC . TRBJ2-7 TRBV28 TRBD2
CASRPTGTYGYTF TGTGCCAGCAGACCCACAGGGACCTATGGCTACACCTTC . TRBJ1-2 TRBV27 .
CASSSEQGLGAFF TGTGCCAGCAGCTCCGAACAGGGGTTGGGAGCTTTCTTT once TRBJ1-1 TRBV7-9 TRBD1
CSAAGTELNTEAFF TGCAGCGCCGCCGGGACAGAATTGAACACTGAAGCTTTCTTT . TRBJ1-1 TRBV29-1 TRBD1
CASNHRGGLGHEQYF TGTGCCAGCAACCATAGGGGGGGTCTTGGCCACGAGCAGTACTTC . TRBJ2-7 TRBV2 .
CASSTSSTGGTEAFF TGTGCCAGCTCTACATCCTCGACAGGGGGCACTGAAGCTTTCTTT . TRBJ1-1 TRBV25-1 TRBD1
CASSPGTGTGFGGYTF TGTGCCAGCTCACCCGGAACCGGGACAGGGTTTGGTGGCTACACCTTC . TRBJ1-2 TRBV18 TRBD1
CASSFSGNYGYTF TGTGCCAGTAGTTTCTCCGGGAACTATGGCTACACCTTC . TRBJ1-2 TRBV19 .
CATIGRFGGEAFF TGTGCCACCATCGGAAGATTCGGGGGGGAAGCTTTCTTT . TRBJ1-1 TRBV10-3 .
CASSLRQATTEAFF TGCGCCAGCAGCTTGCGGCAGGCCACCACTGAAGCTTTCTTT . TRBJ1-1 TRBV5-1 .
CASSSGTMPYNEQFF TGTGCCAGCAGCTCCGGGACTATGCCTTACAATGAGCAGTTCTTC . TRBJ2-1 TRBV7-3 TRBD2
CASSPIGYEQFF TGTGCCAGCAGCCCCATCGGTTATGAGCAGTTCTTC . TRBJ2-1 TRBV11-2 .
CASRLDRANTEAFF TGTGCCAGCAGGCTGGACAGGGCGAACACTGAAGCTTTCTTT . TRBJ1-1 TRBV6-5 TRBD1
CASSQRVPRDQQFF TGCGCCAGCAGCCAGAGGGTGCCAAGGGATCAGCAGTTCTTC . TRBJ2-1 TRBV4-1 .
CASRVGQGSNQPQHF TGCGCCAGCAGAGTGGGACAGGGGTCCAATCAGCCCCAGCATTTT . TRBJ1-5 TRBV10-2 TRBD1
CASSLNSNYEQYF TGCGCCAGCAGCTTAAACAGCAACTACGAGCAGTACTTC . TRBJ2-7 TRBV5-1 .
CASRTTGTLGDTF TGTGCCAGCAGAACAACCGGGACACTGGGGGACACCTTC few TRBJ1-2 TRBV2 .
CALETSGGQETQYF TGTGCCCTCGAAACTAGCGGGGGGCAAGAGACCCAGTACTTC once TRBJ2-5 TRBV30 TRBD2
CASSSGDGNTIYF TGTGCCAGCAGCTCAGGGGATGGAAACACCATATATTTT . TRBJ1-3 TRBV11-3 .
CAWGRRGRANEQYF TGTGCCTGGGGTAGGCGGGGCAGAGCCAACGAGCAGTACTTC . TRBJ2-7 TRBV30 .
CASSGQGYTGELFF TGTGCCAGCAGCGGACAGGGGTACACCGGGGAGCTGTTTTTT medium-sized TRBJ2-2 TRBV6-1 TRBD1
CASSKGDRGYNEQFF TGTGCCAGCAGCAAGGGGGACAGGGGCTACAATGAGCAGTTCTTC . TRBJ2-1 TRBV6-6 TRBD1
CATSRDRGALNTEAFF TGTGCCACCAGCAGAGATCGGGGGGCTCTGAACACTGAAGCTTTCTTT . TRBJ1-1 TRBV15 .
CSGTQENTEAFF TGCAGCGGAACACAAGAGAACACTGAAGCTTTCTTT few TRBJ1-1 TRBV29-1 .
CASSSIGGGEGYTF TGTGCCAGCAGCTCCATCGGGGGAGGAGAAGGCTACACCTTC . TRBJ1-2 TRBV7-9 .
CAIRPSGKVTGELFF TGTGCCATCAGACCAAGCGGGAAGGTCACCGGGGAGCTGTTTTTT . TRBJ2-2 TRBV10-3 TRBD2
CASSYDQTGELFF TGCGCCAGCAGCTATGATCAGACCGGGGAGCTGTTTTTT few TRBJ2-2 TRBV5-1 .
CSASTQSTDTQYF TGCAGCGCGTCGACACAAAGCACAGATACGCAGTATTTT few TRBJ2-3 TRBV29-1 .
CAISGNGPIAFF TGTGCCATCAGTGGTAATGGGCCGATCGCTTTCTTT . TRBJ1-1 TRBV10-3 .
CASSPTPGTRSTDTQYF TGTGCCAGCTCACCAACTCCCGGGACTAGGAGCACAGATACGCAGTATTTT once TRBJ2-3 TRBV18 TRBD2
CASSPGTLSYEQYF TGTGCCAGCAGCCCGGGGACACTCTCCTACGAGCAGTACTTC few TRBJ2-7 TRBV7-9 .
CAHDRGHEQFF TGTGCCCACGACAGGGGCCATGAGCAGTTCTTC . TRBJ2-1 TRBV30 TRBD1
CASSLFDSYYEQYF TGTGCCAGCAGTTTGTTCGACTCATACTACGAGCAGTACTTC once TRBJ2-7 TRBV28 .
CASSGGGSTDTQYF TGCGCCAGCAGTGGGGGAGGGAGCACAGATACGCAGTATTTT . TRBJ2-3 TRBV5-1 TRBD2
CASRGLDRGYGYTF TGTGCCAGCAGAGGTCTTGACAGAGGCTATGGCTACACCTTC . TRBJ1-2 TRBV2 .
CASSPMTSGADEQFF TGTGCCAGCTCACCAATGACTAGCGGGGCAGATGAGCAGTTCTTC . TRBJ2-1 TRBV18 TRBD2
CASSRSPGQGNEQFF TGTGCCAGCAGTAGGTCCCCGGGACAGGGAAATGAGCAGTTCTTC once TRBJ2-1 TRBV6-1 TRBD1
CASSPGGSSYNEQFF TGTGCCAGCAGCCCCGGGGGAAGCTCCTACAATGAGCAGTTCTTC . TRBJ2-1 TRBV7-3 .
CASSPGQGYNEQFF TGCGCCAGCAGCCCTGGACAGGGGTACAATGAGCAGTTCTTC . TRBJ2-1 TRBV5-1 TRBD1
CASSLPPGGNTGELFF TGTGCCAGCAGCTTACCCCCCGGCGGGAACACCGGGGAGCTGTTTTTT . TRBJ2-2 TRBV7-8 .
CASNQGFSYNSPLHF TGTGCCAGCAACCAGGGGTTCTCCTATAATTCACCCCTCCACTTT . TRBJ1-6 TRBV6-1 .